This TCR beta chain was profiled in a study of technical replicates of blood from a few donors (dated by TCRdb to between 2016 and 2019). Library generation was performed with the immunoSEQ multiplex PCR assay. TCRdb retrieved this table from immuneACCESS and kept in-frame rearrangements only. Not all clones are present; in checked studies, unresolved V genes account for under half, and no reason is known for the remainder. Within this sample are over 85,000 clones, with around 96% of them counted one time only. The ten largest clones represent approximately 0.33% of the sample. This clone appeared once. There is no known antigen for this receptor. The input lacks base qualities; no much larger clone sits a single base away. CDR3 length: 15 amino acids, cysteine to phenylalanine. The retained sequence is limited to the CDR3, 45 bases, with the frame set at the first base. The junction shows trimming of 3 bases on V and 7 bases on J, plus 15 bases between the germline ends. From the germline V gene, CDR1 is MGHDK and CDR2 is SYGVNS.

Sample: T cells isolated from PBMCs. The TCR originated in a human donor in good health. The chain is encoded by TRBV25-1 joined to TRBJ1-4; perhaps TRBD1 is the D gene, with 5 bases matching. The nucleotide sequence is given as TGTGCCAGCAGTGATTGGGGTCTAAGGGGTGAAAAACTGTTTTTT. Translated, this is CASSDWGLRGEKLFF.